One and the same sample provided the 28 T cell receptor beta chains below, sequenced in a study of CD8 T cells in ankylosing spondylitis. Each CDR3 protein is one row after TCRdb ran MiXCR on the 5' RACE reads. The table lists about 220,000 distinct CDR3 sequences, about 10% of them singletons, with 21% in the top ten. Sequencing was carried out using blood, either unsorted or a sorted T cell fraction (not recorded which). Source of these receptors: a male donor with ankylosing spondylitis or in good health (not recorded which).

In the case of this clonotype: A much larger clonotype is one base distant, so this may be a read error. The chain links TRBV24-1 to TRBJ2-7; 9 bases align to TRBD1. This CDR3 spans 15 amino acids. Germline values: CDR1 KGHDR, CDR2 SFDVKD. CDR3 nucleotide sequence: TGTGCCACCAGTGCTCCGGACAGGGGCAATGGCGAGCAGAACTTC. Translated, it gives CATSAPDRGNGEQNF.

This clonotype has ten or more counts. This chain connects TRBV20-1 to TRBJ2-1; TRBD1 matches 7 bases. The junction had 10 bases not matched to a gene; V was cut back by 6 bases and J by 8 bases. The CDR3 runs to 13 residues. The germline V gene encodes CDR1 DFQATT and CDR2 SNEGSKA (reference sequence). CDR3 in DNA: TGCAGTGCAACGAGACAGGGAAGGGATGAGCAGTTCTTC. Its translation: CSATRQGRDEQFF.

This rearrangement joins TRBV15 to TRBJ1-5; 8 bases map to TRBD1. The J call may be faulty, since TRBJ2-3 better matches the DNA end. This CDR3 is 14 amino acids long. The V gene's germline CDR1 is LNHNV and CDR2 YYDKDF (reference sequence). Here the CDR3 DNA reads TGTGCCACCAGCCCTCAGGGGGCAAATCAGCGCCAGTATTTT. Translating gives CATSPQGANQRQYF.

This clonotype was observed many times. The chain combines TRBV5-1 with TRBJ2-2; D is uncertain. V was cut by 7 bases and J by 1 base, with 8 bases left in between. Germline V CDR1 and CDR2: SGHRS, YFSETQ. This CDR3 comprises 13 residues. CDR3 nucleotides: TGCGCCAGCTTTTTACAGAACACCGGGGAGCTGTTTTTT. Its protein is CASFLQNTGELFF.

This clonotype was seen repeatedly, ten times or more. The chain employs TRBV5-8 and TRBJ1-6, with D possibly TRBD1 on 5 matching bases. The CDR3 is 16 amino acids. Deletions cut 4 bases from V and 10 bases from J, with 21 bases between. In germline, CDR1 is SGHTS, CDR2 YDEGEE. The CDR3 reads CASSDPPGTFNSPLHF. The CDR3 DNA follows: TGTGCCAGCAGCGACCCCCCCGGGACGTTTAACTCACCCCTCCACTTT.

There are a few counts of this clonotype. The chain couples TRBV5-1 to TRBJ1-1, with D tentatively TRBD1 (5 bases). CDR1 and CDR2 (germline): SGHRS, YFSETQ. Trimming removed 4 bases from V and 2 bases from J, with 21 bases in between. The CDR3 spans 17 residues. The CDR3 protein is CASSLSPGTGFNTEAFF. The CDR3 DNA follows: TGCGCCAGCAGCCTAAGCCCCGGGACGGGATTTAACACTGAAGCTTTCTTT.

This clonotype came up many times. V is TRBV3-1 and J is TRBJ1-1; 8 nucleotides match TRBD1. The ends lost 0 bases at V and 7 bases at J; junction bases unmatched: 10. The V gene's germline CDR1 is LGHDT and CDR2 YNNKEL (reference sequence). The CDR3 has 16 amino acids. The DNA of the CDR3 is TGTGCCAGCAGCCAAGATGGGGCAGGGGGCAAGATTGAAGCTTTCTTT. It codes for CASSQDGAGGKIEAFF.

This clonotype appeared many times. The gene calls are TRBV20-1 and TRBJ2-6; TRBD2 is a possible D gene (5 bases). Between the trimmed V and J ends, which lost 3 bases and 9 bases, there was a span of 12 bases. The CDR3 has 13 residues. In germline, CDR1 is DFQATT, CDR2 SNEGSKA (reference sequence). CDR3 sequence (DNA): TGCAGTGCTAGGGACGGGGTAGGCAACGTCCTGACTTTC. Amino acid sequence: CSARDGVGNVLTF.

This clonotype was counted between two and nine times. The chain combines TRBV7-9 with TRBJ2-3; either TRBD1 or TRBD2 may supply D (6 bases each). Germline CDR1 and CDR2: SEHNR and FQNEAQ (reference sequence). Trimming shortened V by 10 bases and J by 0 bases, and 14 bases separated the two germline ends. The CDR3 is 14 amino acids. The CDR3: CANRGLLSTDTQYF. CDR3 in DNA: TGTGCCAACCGGGGGCTTCTTAGCACAGATACGCAGTATTTT.

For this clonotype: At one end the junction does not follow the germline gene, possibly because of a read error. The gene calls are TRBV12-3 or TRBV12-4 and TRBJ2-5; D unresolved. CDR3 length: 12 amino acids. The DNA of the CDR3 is TGTGCCAGCTGTTTAGGTTGGGAGACCCAGTACTTC. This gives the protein CASCLGWETQYF.

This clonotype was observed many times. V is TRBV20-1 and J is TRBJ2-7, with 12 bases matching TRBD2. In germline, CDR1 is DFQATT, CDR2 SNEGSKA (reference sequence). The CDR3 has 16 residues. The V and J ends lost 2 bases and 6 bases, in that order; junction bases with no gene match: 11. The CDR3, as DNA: TGCAGTGCTAGAAAAGGAGGACTAGCGGGGAATCTCGAGCAGTACTTC. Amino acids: CSARKGGLAGNLEQYF.

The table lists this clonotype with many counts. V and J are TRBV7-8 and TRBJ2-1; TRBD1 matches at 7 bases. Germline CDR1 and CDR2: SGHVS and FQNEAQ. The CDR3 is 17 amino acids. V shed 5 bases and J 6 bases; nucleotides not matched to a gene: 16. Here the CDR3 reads CASSRTEETGLGNEQFF. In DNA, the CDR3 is TGTGCCAGCAGCCGTACAGAGGAGACAGGGTTGGGCAATGAGCAGTTCTTC.

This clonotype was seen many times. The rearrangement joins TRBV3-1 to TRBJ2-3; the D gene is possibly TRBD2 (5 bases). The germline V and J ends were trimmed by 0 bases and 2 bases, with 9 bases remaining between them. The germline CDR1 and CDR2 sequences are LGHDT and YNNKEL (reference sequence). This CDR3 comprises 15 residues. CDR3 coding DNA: TGTGCCAGCAGCCAAGACCAGCGGTTCACAGATACGCAGTATTTT. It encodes CASSQDQRFTDTQYF.

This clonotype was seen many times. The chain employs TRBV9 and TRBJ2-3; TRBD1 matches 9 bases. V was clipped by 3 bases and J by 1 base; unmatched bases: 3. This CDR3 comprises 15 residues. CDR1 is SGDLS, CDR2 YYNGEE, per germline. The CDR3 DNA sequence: TGTGCCAGCAGCGAACAGGGGGCTGGCACAGATACGCAGTATTTT. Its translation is CASSEQGAGTDTQYF.

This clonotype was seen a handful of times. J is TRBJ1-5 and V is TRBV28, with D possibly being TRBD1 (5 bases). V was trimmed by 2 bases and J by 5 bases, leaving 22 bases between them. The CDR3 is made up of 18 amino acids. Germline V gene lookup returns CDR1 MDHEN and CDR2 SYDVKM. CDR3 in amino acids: CASSLVRSWQGPDQPQHF. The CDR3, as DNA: TGTGCCAGCAGTTTAGTCAGGTCTTGGCAGGGACCTGATCAGCCCCAGCATTTT.

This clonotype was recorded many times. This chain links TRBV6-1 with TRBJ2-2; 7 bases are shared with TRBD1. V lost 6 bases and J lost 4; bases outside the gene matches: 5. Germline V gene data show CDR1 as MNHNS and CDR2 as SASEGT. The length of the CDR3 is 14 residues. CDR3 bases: TGTGCCAGCAGGGGGACAGCCCCCACCGGGGAGCTGTTTTTT. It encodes CASRGTAPTGELFF.

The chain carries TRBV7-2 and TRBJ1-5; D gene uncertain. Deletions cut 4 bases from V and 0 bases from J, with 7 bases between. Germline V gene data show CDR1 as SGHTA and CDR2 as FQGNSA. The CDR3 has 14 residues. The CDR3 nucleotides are TGTGCCAGCAGCTGGTGGGATAGCAATCAGCCCCAGCATTTT. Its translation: CASSWWDSNQPQHF.

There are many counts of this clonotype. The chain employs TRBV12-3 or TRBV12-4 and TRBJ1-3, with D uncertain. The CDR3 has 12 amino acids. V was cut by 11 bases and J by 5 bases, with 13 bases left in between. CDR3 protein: CACQGPRNTIYF. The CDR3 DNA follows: TGTGCCTGCCAAGGACCGCGAAACACCATATATTTT.

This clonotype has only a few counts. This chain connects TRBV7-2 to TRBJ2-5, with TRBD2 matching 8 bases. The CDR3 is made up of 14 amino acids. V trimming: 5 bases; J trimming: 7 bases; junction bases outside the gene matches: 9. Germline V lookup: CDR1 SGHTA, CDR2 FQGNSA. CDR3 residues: CASSGGTSRRTQYF. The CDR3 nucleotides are TGTGCCAGCAGCGGCGGGACTAGTCGACGGACCCAGTACTTC.

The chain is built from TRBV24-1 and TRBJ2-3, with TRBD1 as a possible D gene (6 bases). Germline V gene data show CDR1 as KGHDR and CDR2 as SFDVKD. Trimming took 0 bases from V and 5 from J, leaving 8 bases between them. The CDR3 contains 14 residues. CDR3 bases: TGTGCCACCAGTGATTTGTTAGGGGGAGATACGCAGTATTTT. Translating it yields CATSDLLGGDTQYF.

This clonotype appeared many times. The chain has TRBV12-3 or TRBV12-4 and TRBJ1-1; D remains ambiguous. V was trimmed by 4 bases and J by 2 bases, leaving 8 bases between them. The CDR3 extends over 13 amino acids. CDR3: CASSSDPNTEAFF. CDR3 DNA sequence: TGTGCCAGCAGTTCAGATCCAAACACTGAAGCTTTCTTT.

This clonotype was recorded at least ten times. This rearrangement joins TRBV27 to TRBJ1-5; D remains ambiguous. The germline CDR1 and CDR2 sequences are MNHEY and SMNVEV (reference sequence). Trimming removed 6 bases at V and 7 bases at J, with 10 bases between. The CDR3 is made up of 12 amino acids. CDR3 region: CASSTIGQPQHF. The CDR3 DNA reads TGTGCCAGCAGCACAATTGGGCAGCCCCAGCATTTT.

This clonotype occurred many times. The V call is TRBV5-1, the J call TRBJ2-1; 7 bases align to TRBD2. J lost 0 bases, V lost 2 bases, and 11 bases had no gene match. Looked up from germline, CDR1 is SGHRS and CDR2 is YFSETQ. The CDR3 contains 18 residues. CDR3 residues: CASSFANLLADSYNEQFF. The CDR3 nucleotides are TGCGCCAGCAGCTTCGCCAACCTTCTAGCGGACTCCTACAATGAGCAGTTCTTC.

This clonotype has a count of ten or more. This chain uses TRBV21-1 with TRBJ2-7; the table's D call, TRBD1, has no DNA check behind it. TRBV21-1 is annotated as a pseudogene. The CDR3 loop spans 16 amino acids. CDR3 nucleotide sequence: TGTGCCAGCAGCAAACGGGGGGCGGAGAGGTCCTACGAGCAGTACTTC. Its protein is CASSKRGAERSYEQYF.

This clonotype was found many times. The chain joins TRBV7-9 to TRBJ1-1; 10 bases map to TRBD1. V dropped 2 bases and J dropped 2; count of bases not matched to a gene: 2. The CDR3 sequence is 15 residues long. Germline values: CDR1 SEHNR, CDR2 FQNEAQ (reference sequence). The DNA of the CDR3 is TGTGCCAGCAGCTTAAGACAGGGGGCAAACACTGAAGCTTTCTTT. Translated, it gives CASSLRQGANTEAFF. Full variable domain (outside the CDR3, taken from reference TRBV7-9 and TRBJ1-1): DTGVSQNPRHKITKRGQNVTFRCDPISEHNRLYWYRQTLGQGPEFLTYFQNEAQLEKSRLLSDRFSAERPKGSFSTLEIQRTEQGDSAMYLCASSLRQGANTEAFFGQGTRLTVV.

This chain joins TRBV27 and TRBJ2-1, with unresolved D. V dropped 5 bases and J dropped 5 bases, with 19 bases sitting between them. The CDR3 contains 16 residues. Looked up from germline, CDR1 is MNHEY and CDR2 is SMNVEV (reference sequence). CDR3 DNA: TGTGCCAGCAGTCCCTACCAGTTCCGATCCCACAATGAGCAGTTCTTC. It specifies CASSPYQFRSHNEQFF.

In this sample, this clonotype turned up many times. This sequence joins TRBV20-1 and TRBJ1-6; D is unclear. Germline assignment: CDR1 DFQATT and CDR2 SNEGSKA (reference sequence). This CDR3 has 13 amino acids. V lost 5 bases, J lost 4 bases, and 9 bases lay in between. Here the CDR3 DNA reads TGCAGTGCTCTGACAATTTATAATTCACCCCTCCACTTT. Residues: CSALTIYNSPLHF.

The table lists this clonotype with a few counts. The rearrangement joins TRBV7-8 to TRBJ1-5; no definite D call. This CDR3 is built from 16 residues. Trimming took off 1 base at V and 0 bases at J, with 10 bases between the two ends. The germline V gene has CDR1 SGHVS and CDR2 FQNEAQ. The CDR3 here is CASSLGTAYSNQPQHF. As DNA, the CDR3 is TGTGCCAGCAGCTTAGGGACCGCGTATAGCAATCAGCCCCAGCATTTT. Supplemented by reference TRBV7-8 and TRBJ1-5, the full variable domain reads GAGVSQSPRYKVAKRGQDVALRCDPISGHVSLFWYQQALGQGPEFLTYFQNEAQLDKSGLPSDRFFAERPEGSVSTLKIQRTQQEDSAVYLCASSLGTAYSNQPQHFGDGTRLSIL.